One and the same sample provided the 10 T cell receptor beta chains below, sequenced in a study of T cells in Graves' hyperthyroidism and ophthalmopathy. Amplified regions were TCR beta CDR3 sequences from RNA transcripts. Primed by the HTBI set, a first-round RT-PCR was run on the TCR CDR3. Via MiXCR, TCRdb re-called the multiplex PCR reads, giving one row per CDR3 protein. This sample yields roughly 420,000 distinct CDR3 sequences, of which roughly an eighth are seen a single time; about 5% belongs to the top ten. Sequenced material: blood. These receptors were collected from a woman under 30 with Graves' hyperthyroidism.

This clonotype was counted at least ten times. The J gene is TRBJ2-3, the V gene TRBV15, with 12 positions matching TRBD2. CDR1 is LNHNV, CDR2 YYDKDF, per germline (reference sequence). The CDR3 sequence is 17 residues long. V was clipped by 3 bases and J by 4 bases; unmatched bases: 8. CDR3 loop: CATSRSSGLAGPDTQYF. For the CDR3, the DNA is TGTGCCACCAGCAGGTCCTCGGGACTAGCGGGCCCAGATACGCAGTATTTT.

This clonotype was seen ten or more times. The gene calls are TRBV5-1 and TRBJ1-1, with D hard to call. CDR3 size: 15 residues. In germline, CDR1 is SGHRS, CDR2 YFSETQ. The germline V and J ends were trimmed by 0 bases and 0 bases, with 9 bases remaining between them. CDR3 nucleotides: TGCGCCAGCAGCTTGGGGTCCCGACTGAACACTGAAGCTTTCTTT. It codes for CASSLGSRLNTEAFF.

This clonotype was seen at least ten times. DNA for the CDR3: TGTGCCAGCAGCGCGCTAGCGGGAGTCACAGATACGCAGTATTTT. Its protein is CASSALAGVTDTQYF. The chain combines TRBV6-2 or TRBV6-3 with TRBJ2-3; TRBD2 matches 10 bases. The V segment lost 6 bases and the J segment 2 bases; nucleotides outside the gene matches: 5. Per the germline V gene, CDR1 is MNHEY and CDR2 is SVGEGT. The CDR3 runs to 15 residues.

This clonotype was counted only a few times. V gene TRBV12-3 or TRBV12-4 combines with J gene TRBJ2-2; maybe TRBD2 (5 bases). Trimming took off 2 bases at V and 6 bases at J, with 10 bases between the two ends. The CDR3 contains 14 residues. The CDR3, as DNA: TGTGCCAGCAGTTTAAGGCGGGTCCCCGGGGAGCTGTTTTTT. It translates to CASSLRRVPGELFF.

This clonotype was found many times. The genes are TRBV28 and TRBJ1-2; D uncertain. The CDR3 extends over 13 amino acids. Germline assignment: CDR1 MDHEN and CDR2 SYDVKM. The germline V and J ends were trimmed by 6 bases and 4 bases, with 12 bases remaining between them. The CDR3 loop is CASRPDGRYGYTF. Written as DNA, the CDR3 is TGTGCCAGCAGACCGGACGGGCGCTATGGCTACACCTTC.

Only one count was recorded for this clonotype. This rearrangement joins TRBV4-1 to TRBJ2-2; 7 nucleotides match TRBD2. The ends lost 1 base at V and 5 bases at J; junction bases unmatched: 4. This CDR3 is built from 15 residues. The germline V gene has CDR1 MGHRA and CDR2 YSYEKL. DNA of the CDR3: TGCGCCAGCAGCCAAGTACTAGCGTTAACCGGGGAGCTGTTTTTT. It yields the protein CASSQVLALTGELFF.

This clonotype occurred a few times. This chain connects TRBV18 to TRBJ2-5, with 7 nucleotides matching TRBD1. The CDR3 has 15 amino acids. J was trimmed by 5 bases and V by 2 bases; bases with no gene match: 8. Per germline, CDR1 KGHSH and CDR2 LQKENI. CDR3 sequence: CASSPTTGVRETQYF. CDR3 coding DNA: TGTGCCAGCTCACCAACAACAGGGGTGCGGGAGACCCAGTACTTC.

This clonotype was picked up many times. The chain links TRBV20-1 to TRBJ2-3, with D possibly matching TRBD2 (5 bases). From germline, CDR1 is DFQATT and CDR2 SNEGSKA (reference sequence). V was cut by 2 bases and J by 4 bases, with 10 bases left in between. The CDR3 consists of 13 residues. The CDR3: CSARTDWADTQYF. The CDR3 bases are TGCAGTGCTAGAACGGACTGGGCAGATACGCAGTATTTT.

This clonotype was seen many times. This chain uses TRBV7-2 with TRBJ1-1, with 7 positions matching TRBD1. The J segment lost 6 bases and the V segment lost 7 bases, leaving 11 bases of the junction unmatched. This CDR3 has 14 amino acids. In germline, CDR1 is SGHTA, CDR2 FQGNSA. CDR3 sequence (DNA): TGTGCCAGCAACCGGGACAGCAACGAACCTGAAGCTTTCTTT. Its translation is CASNRDSNEPEAFF.

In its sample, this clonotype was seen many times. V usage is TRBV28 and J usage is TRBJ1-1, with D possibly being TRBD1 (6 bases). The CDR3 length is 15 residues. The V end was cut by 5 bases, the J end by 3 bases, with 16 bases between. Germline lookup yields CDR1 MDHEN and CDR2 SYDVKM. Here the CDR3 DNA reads TGTGCCAGCAGTACACCGTTCGGACAGCACACTGAAGCTTTCTTT. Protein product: CASSTPFGQHTEAFF.